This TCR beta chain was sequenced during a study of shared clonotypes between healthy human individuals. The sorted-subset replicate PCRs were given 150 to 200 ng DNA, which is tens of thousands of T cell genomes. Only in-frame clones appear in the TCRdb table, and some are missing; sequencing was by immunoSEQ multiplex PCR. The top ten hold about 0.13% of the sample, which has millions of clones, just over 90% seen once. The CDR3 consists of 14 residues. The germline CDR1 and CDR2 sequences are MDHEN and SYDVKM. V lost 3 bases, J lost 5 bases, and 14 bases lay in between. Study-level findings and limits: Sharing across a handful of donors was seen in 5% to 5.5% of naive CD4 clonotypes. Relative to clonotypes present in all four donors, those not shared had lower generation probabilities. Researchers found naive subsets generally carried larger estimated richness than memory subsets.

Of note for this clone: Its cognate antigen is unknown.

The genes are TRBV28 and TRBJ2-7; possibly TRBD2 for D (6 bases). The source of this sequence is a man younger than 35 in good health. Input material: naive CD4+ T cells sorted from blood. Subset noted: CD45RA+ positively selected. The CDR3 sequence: CASSFYRDWDEQYF. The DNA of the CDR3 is TGTGCCAGCAGTTTCTACCGGGACTGGGACGAGCAGTACTTC.